This T cell receptor beta chain derives from a study of graft-versus-host responses after intestinal transplantation. Study-wide findings and caveats: Individuals who had graft-donor T cell macrochimerism had allografts that showed high graft-versus-host to host-versus-graft clonal ratios.

Note on this clone: What it binds is unknown.

Once graft tissue had been processed, intraepithelial and lamina propria lymphocytes were released. Clones were sequenced by immunoSEQ multiplex PCR, and TCRdb holds only the in-frame ones, with some missing. The sample lists more than 15,000 clones, around 77% seen once, with 6.5% to 8.5% in the top ten. V lost 0 bases to trimming and J lost 0 bases, with 10 bases between them. CDR1 SGDLS and CDR2 YYNGEE come from the germline V gene. The CDR3 has 15 residues. Sequenced here: ileum tissue, sampled roughly 460 days after intestinal transplant. V usage is TRBV9 and J usage is TRBJ2-7, with D perhaps TRBD1 (6 bases). The TCR was taken from a human patient who received an intestinal transplant, so some T cells may come from the graft donor. CDR3: CASSVDLGASYEQYF. In DNA, the CDR3 is TGTGCCAGCAGCGTAGATTTGGGGGCCTCCTACGAGCAGTACTTC.